These 27 T cell receptor beta chains came from one sample sequenced in a study of Ad26.COV2.S vaccination and SARS-CoV-2 variants. TCRdb's copy holds only in-frame clones and misses some; the assay was immunoSEQ multiplex PCR. The sample has about 320,000 clones; approximately 80% are singletons. Indicated treatment: around 19 received Ad26.COV2.S at low or high dose, single or two shots; roughly five received placebo; per-sample allocation not given. Sample collection was performed on day 63 after the first vaccine or placebo injection. This sample comprised peripheral blood, obtained in a trial of Ad26.COV2.S vaccine versus placebo. These receptors came from a person aged 18-60 years who received the Ad26.COV2.S COVID-19 vaccine or a placebo.

V is TRBV5-8 and J is TRBJ1-6, with D possibly matching TRBD1 (5 bases). This CDR3 comprises 14 residues. The V gene lost 1 base and the J gene lost 4 bases, with 6 bases spanning the gap. Looked up from germline, CDR1 is SGHTS and CDR2 is YDEGEE. CDR3 region: CASSLRGYNSPLHF. The CDR3 nucleotides read TGTGCCAGCAGCTTGCGGGGGTATAATTCACCCCTCCACTTT.

The V and J genes are TRBV4-2 and TRBJ1-2; 9 bases align to TRBD1. There are 16 residues in the CDR3. Germline CDR1 reads LGHNA; CDR2 reads YNFKEQ. V gave up 5 bases and J gave up 4 bases; unmatched junction bases: 11. Here the CDR3 DNA reads TGTGCCAGCAGCGTCAAACAGGGGGCGCTACCCTATGGCTACACCTTC. As protein: CASSVKQGALPYGYTF.

In this sample, this clone turned up a few times. This chain connects TRBV4-1 to TRBJ2-1; D not certain. The CDR3 runs 12 residues. Trimming took 1 base from V and 9 from J, leaving 7 bases between them. The germline V gene has CDR1 MGHRA and CDR2 YSYEKL. The CDR3 region is CASSQGGIEQFF. CDR3 nucleotides: TGCGCCAGCAGCCAAGGGGGTATTGAGCAGTTCTTC.

The chain recombines TRBV9 with TRBJ1-1, with D maybe TRBD1 (6 bases). The V end lost 2 bases, the J end lost 4 bases, and 9 bases lay between the germline ends. This CDR3 region has 13 residues. Per germline, CDR1 SGDLS and CDR2 YYNGEE. DNA for the CDR3: TGTGCCAGCAGCGTTACAGGGAGCACTGAAGCTTTCTTT. Its translation: CASSVTGSTEAFF.

V is TRBV5-5 and J is TRBJ2-1; no firm D call. In germline, CDR1 is SGHKS, CDR2 YYEKEE (reference sequence). The CDR3 loop spans 12 amino acids. Trimming pared 0 bases from V and 10 bases from J, leaving 8 bases between. The CDR3 DNA sequence: TGTGCCAGCAGCTTGGTGTCGCAGGAGCAGTTCTTC. Its protein is CASSLVSQEQFF. Complete variable domain (other parts from reference TRBV5-5 and TRBJ2-1): DAGVTQSPTHLIKTRGQQVTLRCSPISGHKSVSWYQQVLGQGPQFIFQYYEKEERGRGNFPDRFSARQFPNYSSELNVNALLLGDSALYLCASSLVSQEQFFGPGTRLTVL.

The chain recombines TRBV11-3 with TRBJ2-5; D is undetermined. The CDR3 length is 14 residues. V was cut by 3 bases and J by 2 bases, with 10 bases left in between. Germline CDR1 reads SGHNT; CDR2 reads YENEEA. CDR3 residues: CASSFGPVQETQYF. In DNA form, the CDR3 reads TGTGCCAGCAGCTTCGGACCGGTACAAGAGACCCAGTACTTC.

This chain joins TRBV10-3 and TRBJ1-2; D might be TRBD1 (5 bases). Germline-derived CDR1 and CDR2 are ENHRY and SYGVKD. This CDR3 comprises 15 residues. Trimming pared 0 bases from V and 4 bases from J, leaving 12 bases between. CDR3 in DNA: TGTGCCATCAGTGAGTCGGGGCAGCGAATCTATGGCTACACCTTC. Protein product: CAISESGQRIYGYTF.

The chain combines TRBV3-1 (or the pseudogene TRBV3-2) with TRBJ1-2, with a possible D match to TRBD1 (5 bases). The CDR3 extends over 15 amino acids. The germline gives CDR1 LGHDT, CDR2 YNNKEL (reference sequence). V dropped 0 bases and J dropped 4 bases, with 12 bases sitting between them. DNA of the CDR3: TGTGCCAGCAGCCAAGAGGGACGGAAAGGCTATGGCTACACCTTC. As protein: CASSQEGRKGYGYTF.

The chain has TRBV7-9 and TRBJ2-2; D call uncertain. The CDR3 length is 11 residues. Germline CDR1 and CDR2: SEHNR and FQNEAQ (reference sequence). For the CDR3, the DNA is TGTGCGGGCCAGAACACCGGGGAGCTGTTTTTT. Protein product: CAGQNTGELFF.

V usage is TRBV13 and J usage is TRBJ1-3; D perhaps matches TRBD1 (6 bases). This CDR3 has 14 residues. Between the trimmed V and J ends, which lost 5 bases and 4 bases, there was a span of 12 bases. Germline V gives CDR1 PRHDT, CDR2 FYEKMQ (reference sequence). CDR3 sequence (DNA): TGTGCCAGCAGCGGTGGGGGGGCCGGAAACACCATATATTTT. Translation: CASSGGGAGNTIYF.

This chain connects TRBV5-5 to TRBJ2-5; D possibly corresponds to TRBD1 (6 bases). The length of the CDR3 is 16 residues. V was shortened by 4 bases and J by 0 bases, with 16 bases between the two germline ends. The germline V gene encodes CDR1 SGHKS and CDR2 YYEKEE (reference sequence). CDR3 region: CASSPGTRRYQETQYF. The CDR3 DNA sequence: TGTGCCAGCAGCCCCGGGACACGGCGGTACCAAGAGACCCAGTACTTC.

The gene calls are TRBV28 and TRBJ1-1, with a tentative D call TRBD1 (5 bases). Trimming removed 7 bases from V and 3 bases from J, with 18 bases in between. Looked up from germline, CDR1 is MDHEN and CDR2 is SYDVKM. This CDR3 spans 15 amino acids. In DNA, the CDR3 is TGTGCCAGCATCGGCTCCGGGGCGGCAGACACTGAAGCTTTCTTT. Protein: CASIGSGAADTEAFF.

About this clone: The germline gene is not matched at one end of the junction; a read error may be the cause. The rearrangement uses TRBV3-1 (or the pseudogene TRBV3-2) and TRBJ2-5, with TRBD2 as a possible D gene (6 bases). The CDR3 totals 15 residues. The germline CDR1 and CDR2 sequences are LGHDT and YNNKEL (reference sequence). The CDR3 region has the DNA TGTGCCAGCAGCAAAGACGGGGGTTCCCAAGAGACCCAGTACTTC. Its protein product is CASSKDGGSQETQYF.

This chain links TRBV10-1 with TRBJ1-1; maybe TRBD1 (6 bases). CDR3 size: 16 residues. V lost 1 base to trimming and J lost 3 bases, with 15 bases between them. CDR1 and CDR2 (germline): WNHNN, SYGVQD (reference sequence). The CDR3 here is CASSECLGGKDTEAFF. The CDR3 nucleotides are TGCGCCAGCAGTGAGTGTCTCGGGGGCAAGGACACTGAAGCTTTCTTT.

The CDR3 sequence is CASSEFVTSGVTYEQYF. The CDR3 DNA is TGTGCCAGCAGTGAATTCGTGACTAGCGGGGTTACCTACGAGCAGTACTTC. The rearrangement links TRBV6-1 to TRBJ2-7; 11 bases line up with TRBD2. The CDR3 runs 17 residues. V was pared by 2 bases and J by 2 bases, with 8 bases of the junction left unmatched. The V gene's germline CDR1 is MNHNS and CDR2 SASEGT.

There are a few counts of this clone. V and J are TRBV6-4 and TRBJ1-1, with TRBD1 as a possible D gene (5 bases). Trimming left V 0 bases short and J 12 bases short, with 14 bases between. There are 13 residues in the CDR3. Germline loops: CDR1 MRHNA, CDR2 SNTAGT. This CDR3 is CASSDSGTSEPFF. CDR3 coding DNA: TGTGCCAGCAGTGACTCCGGGACGTCGGAACCTTTCTTT.

This clone was recorded only once. The rearrangement joins TRBV5-1 to TRBJ2-2; D gene unclear. This CDR3 has 14 residues. Germline CDR1 is SGHRS and CDR2 is YFSETQ. V dropped 0 bases and J dropped 4 bases, with 7 bases sitting between them. The CDR3 nucleotides read TGCGCCAGCAGCTTGGAAGGTTCCACCGGGGAGCTGTTTTTT. Protein: CASSLEGSTGELFF. The full variable domain, rest sourced from reference TRBV5-1 and TRBJ2-2, is KAGVTQTPRYLIKTRGQQVTLSCSPISGHRSVSWYQQTPGQGLQFLFEYFSETQRNKGNFPGRFSGRQFSNSRSEMNVSTLELGDSALYLCASSLEGSTGELFFGEGSRLTVL.

The chain combines TRBV19 with TRBJ2-1; maybe TRBD2 (6 bases). CDR1 and CDR2 (germline): LNHDA, SQIVND (reference sequence). Trimming pared 4 bases from V and 6 bases from J, leaving 16 bases between. The CDR3 contains 15 residues. The CDR3 DNA sequence: TGTGCCAGTAGTAGAAAAACGGGACTGATCAATGAGCAGTTCTTC. Protein sequence: CASSRKTGLINEQFF. The full variable domain, its missing parts supplied by reference TRBV19 and TRBJ2-1, is DGGITQSPKYLFRKEGQNVTLSCEQNLNHDAMYWYRQDPGQGLRLIYYSQIVNDFQKGDIAEGYSVSREKKESFPLTVTSAQKNPTAFYLCASSRKTGLINEQFFGPGTRLTVL.

The rearrangement uses TRBV3-1 (or the pseudogene TRBV3-2) and TRBJ2-1; D call uncertain. The CDR3 is 13 residues long. With 0 bases removed from V and 9 bases from J, the gap between germline ends came to 9 bases. Germline V gene data show CDR1 as LGHDT and CDR2 as YNNKEL (reference sequence). CDR3 nucleotide sequence: TGTGCCAGCAGCCAAGATCGACATACTGAGCAGTTCTTC. The encoded protein is CASSQDRHTEQFF.

The J gene is TRBJ1-2, the V gene TRBV6-5; D unclear. Germline CDR1 and CDR2: MNHEY and SVGAGI. The V gene lost 7 bases and the J gene lost 4 bases, with 13 bases spanning the gap. The CDR3 runs to 13 residues. CDR3 loop: CASKLNYGYGYTF. DNA of the CDR3: TGTGCCAGCAAACTGAACTATGGCTATGGCTACACCTTC.

The chain uses TRBV7-2 and TRBJ1-4, with D maybe TRBD1 (6 bases). V was clipped by 0 bases and J by 7 bases, with 12 bases between them. This CDR3 spans 15 amino acids. Per germline, CDR1 SGHTA and CDR2 FQGNSA. The CDR3: CASSLATGWAEKLFF. In DNA form, the CDR3 reads TGTGCCAGCAGCTTAGCTACAGGGTGGGCTGAAAAACTGTTTTTT.

The chain recombines TRBV7-8 with TRBJ2-1, with TRBD2 matching over 8 bases. V lost 2 bases and J lost 5; bases outside the gene matches: 2. From germline, CDR1 is SGHVS and CDR2 FQNEAQ. This CDR3 comprises 14 residues. CDR3 sequence (DNA): TGTGCCAGCAGCTTAAGCGGGGGTGACAATGAGCAGTTCTTC. Its protein is CASSLSGGDNEQFF.

J is TRBJ2-1 and V is TRBV7-9; tentative D call: TRBD1 (6 bases). Trimming took 3 bases from V and 9 from J, leaving 18 bases between them. Germline assignment: CDR1 SEHNR and CDR2 FQNEAQ (reference sequence). The CDR3 covers 15 residues. CDR3 region: CASSFTGTNIGEQFF. In nucleotides, the CDR3 is TGTGCCAGCAGCTTTACAGGGACCAATATCGGTGAGCAGTTCTTC.

This rearrangement joins TRBV19 to TRBJ1-2, with D perhaps matching TRBD1 (6 bases). Between the trimmed V and J ends, which lost 5 bases and 7 bases, there was a span of 14 bases. CDR1 and CDR2 from the germline V gene are LNHDA and SQIVND (reference sequence). This CDR3 region has 13 residues. The CDR3 DNA reads as TGTGCCAGTAGTGCACAGGGTTATCTTGGCTACACCTTC. It specifies CASSAQGYLGYTF.

The table lists this clone with a count of one. The genes are TRBV27 and TRBJ2-7; a possible D gene is TRBD2 (6 bases). Germline assignment: CDR1 MNHEY and CDR2 SMNVEV (reference sequence). Trimming left V 4 bases short and J 0 bases short, with 13 bases between. The CDR3 consists of 15 residues. The CDR3 coding sequence is TGTGCCAGCAGTTCCGTCCTAGCGACCTCCTACGAGCAGTACTTC. It encodes CASSSVLATSYEQYF.

Here the CDR3 reads CASSLVSLAYEQYF. The CDR3 DNA follows: TGCGCCAGCAGCTTGGTGAGCCTAGCCTACGAGCAGTACTTC. The V gene is TRBV5-1, the J gene TRBJ2-7; D is unclear. The germline CDR1 and CDR2 sequences are SGHRS and YFSETQ. Trimming stripped 0 bases from V and 2 bases from J, with 9 bases between. This CDR3 is 14 amino acids long.

J is TRBJ2-3 and V is TRBV11-2; D uncertain. Germline V gene sequence: CDR1 SGHAT, CDR2 FQNNGV. Trimming pared 5 bases from V and 0 bases from J, leaving 15 bases between. This CDR3 region has 16 residues. CDR3 region: CASSHNLQSSTDTQYF. CDR3 coding DNA: TGTGCCAGCAGCCACAACCTACAGTCCAGCACAGATACGCAGTATTTT.